This T cell receptor (beta chain) was identified during a study of blood T cell repertoires in COVID-19. Study-wide background: Sites across the United States, Italy and Spain contributed samples from acute and convalescent COVID-19.

In the source study's methods: Amplifying reference gene primers gave estimates of nucleated cell counts. The data were produced by immunoSEQ multiplex PCR, yet TCRdb's version contains in-frame clones alone and is incomplete. The V and J calls and clone size come from that table; D and trimming were worked out from the DNA. The table lists 150,000 to 190,000 clones, about 80% of them singletons, with around 0.62% in the top ten. Losses at the gene ends were 3 bases for V and 2 bases for J; bases not matched to a gene: 7. The length of the CDR3 is 15 residues. Germline CDR1 and CDR2: SGHDT and YYEEEE.

The receptor comes from a man aged 60 to 75 with acute or convalescent COVID-19. Sequencing input: peripheral blood. V is TRBV5-6 and J is TRBJ1-2; 7 bases are a match to TRBD1. The CDR3 sequence: CASSSLTGMNYGYTF. The CDR3 DNA reads as TGTGCCAGCAGCTCACTGACAGGGATGAACTATGGCTACACCTTC. The whole variable domain, remainder taken from reference TRBV5-6 and TRBJ1-2, is DAGVTQSPTHLIKTRGQQVTLRCSPKSGHDTVSWYQQALGQGPQFIFQYYEEEERQRGNFPDRFSGHQFPNYSSELNVNALLLGDSALYLCASSSLTGMNYGYTFGSGTRLTVV.